Described below is a single T cell receptor (beta chain) sequence and its context. This entry comes from a study of glioma-infiltrating T cells after dendritic cell vaccination. About the study: Patients received autologous tumor lysate-pulsed dendritic cell vaccination between about 2003 and 2013.

Using immunoSEQ multiplex PCR, the repertoire was profiled, and TCRdb retains in-frame clones only, with some absent. The sample holds 55,000 to 75,000 clones; 70% to 85% are singletons and the top ten take about 15%. The time point here: after dendritic cell vaccination, including at tumor progression/relapse. Germline V lookup: CDR1 SGHRS, CDR2 YFSETQ. Trimming cost V 0 bases and J 6 bases, with 4 bases left between them. This CDR3 has 11 residues. The sequencing used blood, collected after dendritic cell vaccination. This chain joins TRBV5-1 and TRBJ2-7; D remains unclear. This receptor was taken from a human donor with glioblastoma. CDR3 DNA sequence: TGCGCCAGCAGCTTGGCGGGCGAGCAGTACTTC. Amino acid sequence: CASSLAGEQYF.